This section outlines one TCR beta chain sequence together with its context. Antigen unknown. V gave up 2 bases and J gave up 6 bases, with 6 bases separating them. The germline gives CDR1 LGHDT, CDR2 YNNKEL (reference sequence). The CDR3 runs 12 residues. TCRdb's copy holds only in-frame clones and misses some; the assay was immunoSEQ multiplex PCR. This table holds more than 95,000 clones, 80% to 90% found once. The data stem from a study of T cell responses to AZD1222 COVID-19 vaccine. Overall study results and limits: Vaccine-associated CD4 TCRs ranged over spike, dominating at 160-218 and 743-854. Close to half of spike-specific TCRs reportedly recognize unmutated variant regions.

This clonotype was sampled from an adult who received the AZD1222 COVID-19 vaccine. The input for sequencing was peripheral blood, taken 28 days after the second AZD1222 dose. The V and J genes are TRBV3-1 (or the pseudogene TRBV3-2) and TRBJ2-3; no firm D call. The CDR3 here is CASSQFGDTQYF. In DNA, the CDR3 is TGTGCCAGCAGCCAATTTGGGGATACGCAGTATTTT.